This TCR beta chain was sequenced in a study of PD-L1 blockade in urothelial cancer (dated by TCRdb to 2017 to 2019). Study-wide context: All patients started therapy at some point between 2014 and 2016 and received atezolizumab 1,200 mg intravenously every 3 weeks. About nine tenths of the roughly 30 patients were males with bladder-origin urothelial cancer, and about 60% of the 29 reported a prior smoking history. An ECOG performance status of 0 or 1 was recorded for the patients, and 0 to 3 prior chemotherapy regimens had been received by the patients. Blood samples were analyzed at two time points: 3 weeks after treatment start (second dose) and 6 weeks after treatment start. A median of about 150,000 T cells and 83,000 or so unique TCRs was obtained from blood samples, and a median clonality of around 0.08 was observed. An exploratory multi-omic analysis was conducted of the somatic, immune and clinical correlates of response to PD-L1 blockade with atezolizumab in urothelial cancer. Pretreatment tumor samples and matched peripheral blood, collected serially before and after atezolizumab treatment, underwent TCR sequencing. Progression-free survival longer than 6 months counted as durable clinical benefit, and TCR features were additionally tested against both progression-free and overall survival. In the same patients, whole exome sequencing and RNA sequencing of pretreatment tumors were performed in addition to TCR sequencing. About 10 patients achieved durable clinical benefit and some 21 did not. Twenty-nine patients had pretreatment blood TCR-seq, about 25 had at least one posttreatment blood collection, and about 25 had tumor TCR-seq.

The sample's time point label is to be understood as: pretreatment peripheral blood. The cohort included roughly 29 patients with locally advanced or metastatic urothelial carcinoma who were treated at Memorial Sloan Kettering on a trial protocol. Peripheral blood mononuclear cells were collected pretreatment and during treatment, with between 1 and 8 total time points per patient. The Qiagen DNeasy Blood extraction kit was used to purify genomic DNA from total PBMCs and tumor samples. PBMCs were collected pretreatment and during treatment and were isolated and stored as previously described. On the study overall, not on this receptor specifically: Among patients with durable benefit, tumor-associated TCR clones showed greater expansion in peripheral blood 3 weeks after treatment started (n of about 21, p = 0.022). A pretreatment peripheral blood TCR clonality below the median was linked to improved progression-free and overall survival. Because of the small sample size (n ≈ 30) and the many exploratory analyses performed, the results are intended to be regarded as hypothesis-generating.

Concerning this clone: Its specific antigen is unknown. Within one base of it there is no much larger clone, and no base qualities were kept.

To estimate absolute template abundance from read counts, synthetic TCR analog templates were spiked into each PCR. Using the immunoSEQ assay, TCRbeta CDR3 regions were amplified from genomic DNA with bias-controlled V and J gene primers. Rearranged TCRbeta segments were sequenced at approximately 20X coverage. In the authors' own workflow: Clustering was used to correct sequencing errors, and CDR3s were annotated against IMGT to assign V, D and J genes. Downstream analyses used only productive TCRbeta rearrangements, leaving out any out-of-frame or stop-codon sequences. To compute clonality, Shannon entropy was normalized by the log of the number of unique productive sequences and then subtracted from one. Clones differing between time points or between blood and tumor were identified using Fisher's exact test with Benjamini-Hochberg correction, with an adjusted p below 0.01 applied as the threshold. In TCRdb, the immuneACCESS table is reduced to in-frame sequences with V and J assigned. These tables do not hold every clone; where another copy was compared, an unresolved V gene accounts for under half, and the others remain unexplained. Clone size and the V and J calls come from that table; the DNA yielded D and trimming. The sample table holds approximately 67,000 clones, of which more than 75% were seen once. About 15% of the sample is taken by the ten largest.

The germline ends are 14 bases apart after V is trimmed by 5 bases and J by 1 base. Taken from cysteine to phenylalanine, the CDR3 has 15 residues. The retained sequence is limited to the CDR3, 45 bases, with the frame set at the first base. As encoded in the germline V gene (reference sequence), CDR1 is GTSNPN while CDR2 is SVGIG. This TCR derives from a man aged 55 to 70 with urothelial cancer. The rearrangement combines TRBV30 with TRBJ1-4; TRBD1 could be the D gene, as 5 bases match. The source was PBMCs, collected around atezolizumab (anti-PD-L1) treatment. The nucleotide sequence is TGTGCCTGGGCGATTGGGGGGGTAACTAATGAAAAACTGTTTTTT. This translates into CAWAIGGVTNEKLFF.